This is a list of T cell receptor beta chains from one sample in a study of immune evolution from preneoplasia to lung adenocarcinoma. Sequencing used immunoSEQ multiplex PCR; TCRdb keeps in-frame clones, though not all of them. Found here are more than 13,000 clones, about 80% of them singletons; the top ten hold 4.9%. Sequencing was carried out using FFPE minimally invasive lung adenocarcinoma tissue. The receptors stem from a person aged 70 to 79 with lung adenocarcinoma. Each CDR3 is given with its conserved first and last residue. Fields, in order: J gene, D gene, clone size, V gene, CDR3 protein, CDR3 DNA. D genes are given only for firm matches. Size is stated for part of the rows, as once, few or many counts, or as a class when the clone is expanded.

TRBJ1-1 TRBD1 . TRBV2 CASSEGGGLNTEAFF TGTGCCAGCAGTGAAGGAGGGGGCTTGAACACTGAAGCTTTCTTT
TRBJ2-2 TRBD1 few TRBV30 CAWSAGQGNTGELFF TGTGCCTGGAGTGCGGGACAGGGGAACACCGGGGAGCTGTTTTTT
TRBJ1-2 . . TRBV28 CASSGGPPDGYTF TGTGCCAGCAGTGGAGGACCGCCGGATGGCTACACCTTC
TRBJ2-2 . . TRBV7-3 CASSSQGNSAGELFF TGTGCCAGCAGCTCACAGGGTAATTCCGCCGGGGAGCTGTTTTTT
TRBJ2-1 . . TRBV5-1 CASSPGTPVSFEQFF TGCGCCAGCAGCCCCGGGACCCCGGTAAGCTTTGAGCAGTTCTTC
TRBJ1-1 . . TRBV18 CASYKTGGGTEAFF TGTGCCAGCTACAAGACAGGAGGAGGGACTGAAGCTTTCTTT
TRBJ2-4 . . TRBV2 CASARIEGAKNIQYF TGTGCCAGCGCGAGAATCGAGGGCGCCAAAAACATTCAGTACTTC
TRBJ1-3 . . TRBV19 CASSIEGGRNTIYF TGTGCCAGTAGTATAGAGGGAGGCCGTAACACCATATATTTT
TRBJ1-1 . . TRBV28 CASSLVQGHTEAFF TGTGCCAGCAGTTTGGTACAGGGCCACACTGAAGCTTTCTTT
TRBJ1-4 . once TRBV5-4 CASSLHGGPKANEKLFF TGTGCCAGCAGCTTGCACGGGGGCCCCAAAGCTAATGAAAAACTGTTTTTT
TRBJ2-5 . . TRBV15 CATSREGGLDGTQYF TGTGCCACCAGCAGAGAGGGAGGCTTAGACGGGACCCAGTACTTC
TRBJ1-6 TRBD1 . TRBV19 CASRVGTGYSPLHF TGTGCCAGTAGGGTGGGGACAGGCTATTCACCCCTCCACTTT
TRBJ1-2 . . TRBV14 CASSQDRGPTYFYGYTF TGTGCCAGCAGCCAAGACAGGGGACCCACTTACTTCTATGGCTACACCTTC
TRBJ1-2 TRBD1 . TRBV6-1 CASSESGTDYGYTF TGTGCCAGCAGTGAATCCGGGACAGACTATGGCTACACCTTC
TRBJ2-5 TRBD1 . TRBV29-1 CSVVTGGETQYF TGCAGCGTTGTTACAGGGGGAGAGACCCAGTACTTC
TRBJ2-5 TRBD2 once TRBV18 CASSLRLAAEETQYF TGTGCCAGCTCACTCAGACTAGCGGCAGAAGAGACCCAGTACTTC
TRBJ2-7 . . TRBV7-2 CASSLSPGSSYEQYF TGTGCCAGCAGCTTGTCGCCAGGGAGCTCCTACGAGCAGTACTTC
TRBJ2-3 . . TRBV7-9 CASSLVADTQYF TGTGCCAGCAGCTTAGTAGCGGATACGCAGTATTTT
TRBJ2-5 TRBD2 . TRBV29-1 CSVYGGGRETQYF TGCAGCGTTTACGGGGGGGGGAGAGAGACCCAGTACTTC
TRBJ2-7 . . TRBV10-2 CASSESNEQYF TGCGCCAGCAGTGAGTCCAACGAGCAGTACTTC
TRBJ2-7 TRBD2 . TRBV6-1 CASRAPSGKSYEQYF TGTGCCAGCAGGGCCCCAAGCGGGAAAAGCTACGAGCAGTACTTC
TRBJ2-7 . . TRBV5-1 CASTRPGNAEQYF TGCGCCAGCACCCGGCCGGGTAACGCCGAGCAGTACTTC
TRBJ1-5 . . TRBV18 CASSTGRDQPQHF TGTGCCAGCTCAACAGGGCGGGATCAGCCCCAGCATTTT
TRBJ1-4 . . TRBV2 CASRSGNTNEKLFF TGTGCCAGCAGGTCAGGAAATACTAATGAAAAACTGTTTTTT
TRBJ1-2 TRBD1 . TRBV4-1 CASSQEEGARGYTF TGCGCCAGCAGCCAAGAGGAGGGGGCAAGGGGCTACACCTTC
TRBJ1-1 TRBD1 . TRBV2 CASGTGTVVAFF TGTGCCAGCGGAACCGGGACAGTTGTAGCTTTCTTT
TRBJ2-6 . . TRBV5-6 CASTLAGSGANVLTF TGTGCCAGCACTCTAGCAGGCTCTGGGGCCAACGTCCTGACTTTC
TRBJ1-2 . few TRBV7-2 CASSLAHRSPVVYGYTF TGTGCCAGCAGCTTAGCCCATAGGAGCCCTGTTGTCTATGGCTACACCTTC
TRBJ1-3 . few TRBV5-6 CASSFGGNTIYF TGTGCCAGCAGCTTTGGTGGAAACACCATATATTTT
TRBJ2-3 . . TRBV5-4 CASSSLGTDTQYF TGTGCCAGCAGTTCTCTCGGCACAGATACGCAGTATTTT
TRBJ1-5 . large TRBV20-1 CSAAGDQPQHF TGCAGTGCGGCAGGGGATCAGCCCCAGCATTTT
TRBJ2-7 . . TRBV14 CASSLRNSYEQYF TGTGCCAGCAGCCTCAGAAACTCCTACGAGCAGTACTTC
TRBJ1-4 . . TRBV4-2 CASSQDPAAFNEKLFF TGTGCCAGCAGCCAAGATCCGGCCGCTTTTAATGAAAAACTGTTTTTT
TRBJ2-1 . . TRBV7-3 CASSPAPSSYNEQFF TGTGCCAGCAGCCCAGCCCCGAGCTCCTACAATGAGCAGTTCTTC
TRBJ2-5 . . TRBV11-3 CASSLEQKPQETQYF TGTGCCAGCAGCTTAGAGCAGAAGCCTCAAGAGACCCAGTACTTC